This T cell receptor (beta chain) was sequenced in a study of T cells in narcolepsy. Concerning this clone itself: Its antigen is unidentified.

The germline gives CDR1 MDHEN, CDR2 SYDVKM. Trimming pared 4 bases from V and 0 bases from J, leaving 7 bases between. There are 14 residues in the CDR3. TCRdb's copy holds only in-frame clones and misses some; the assay was immunoSEQ multiplex PCR. Of around 42,000 clones detected, 88% appear once; the ten largest clones hold roughly 1.2%. Notes on the study in general: Autoreactive clonotypes reportedly recurred in blood of same and different patients, not controls. In some patient and control memory CD4+ samples, autoreactive clones were absent. Comparing one patient's CSF and blood CD4+ clonotypes highlighted HCRT- and TRIB2-specific autoreactive clonotypes.

Material for sequencing was CD45RA- memory CD4+ T cells from PBMCs. This TCR was sampled from a human donor with narcolepsy. This chain connects TRBV28 to TRBJ2-1; D gene unclear. The CDR3 DNA follows: TGTGCCAGCAGTTCCCCTAGCTCCTACAATGAGCAGTTCTTC. Translation: CASSSPSSYNEQFF.